The rows below give T cell receptor beta chains drawn from one sample of a study of spatial heterogeneity in lung cancer. MiXCR, applied by TCRdb to the 5' RACE reads, yields one record per CDR3 protein. The table records about 53,000 distinct CDR3 sequences, 6% to 9% of them present only once. The sample in question was PBMCs, obtained at surgery. These receptors all stem from a female donor with early-stage non-small cell lung cancer. CDR3s include the opening cysteine and the closing phenylalanine or tryptophan. The D gene is left open where the match is weak. Expanded clones get a size class; other rows say once, few or many, or leave the size out.

few	14	TRBV2	TRBJ1-1	.	CASNGDRMNTEAFF	TGTGCCAGCAACGGGGATCGGATGAACACTGAAGCTTTCTTT
many	14	TRBV7-2	TRBJ2-5	.	CASSLDRAAETQYF	TGTGCCAGCAGCTTAGACAGGGCGGCGGAGACCCAGTACTTC
many	13	TRBV20-1	TRBJ2-7	.	CSARVDGVDGQYF	TGCAGTGCTAGAGTAGACGGAGTAGATGGGCAGTACTTC
many	14	TRBV5-1	TRBJ2-7	.	CASSPRTLLNEQYF	TGCGCCAGCAGCCCACGGACATTGTTGAACGAGCAGTACTTC
few	17	TRBV5-1	TRBJ2-3	TRBD2	CASIRLAGATSTDTQYF	TGCGCCAGCATAAGGCTAGCGGGGGCTACTAGCACAGATACGCAGTATTTT
few	14	TRBV12-3/TRBV12-4	TRBJ1-6	.	CASAGGTFNSPLHF	TGTGCCAGCGCTGGGGGCACATTCAATTCACCCCTCCACTTT
many	15	TRBV6-1	TRBJ1-5	.	CASSEAGRGVQPQHF	TGTGCCAGCAGTGAAGCGGGACGGGGGGTTCAGCCCCAGCATTTT
many	15	TRBV12-3/TRBV12-4	TRBJ2-2	.	CASTWGSGDTGELFF	TGTGCCAGCACCTGGGGTAGTGGGGACACCGGGGAGCTGTTTTTT
.	17	TRBV27	TRBJ2-1	TRBD2	CASSRALAGFTYNEQFF	TGTGCCAGCAGTCGTGCACTAGCGGGGTTTACCTACAATGAGCAGTTCTTC
many	13	TRBV9	TRBJ1-1	.	CASSVVANTEAFF	TGTGCCAGCAGCGTAGTCGCGAACACTGAAGCTTTCTTT
many	14	TRBV18	TRBJ2-7	TRBD1	CASSFGQDKYEQYF	TGTGCCAGCTCCTTTGGACAGGATAAGTACGAGCAGTACTTC
few	12	TRBV28	TRBJ2-1	.	CATRAQWGEQFF	TGTGCCACCCGGGCCCAGTGGGGTGAGCAGTTCTTC